This T cell receptor (beta chain) was identified during a study of monozygotic twins with inflammatory bowel disease. Regarding the study as a whole: Limited power may explain why concordant and discordant twins showed no difference in repertoire similarity.

Comments on this clonotype: Its matching antigen is unknown.

The draw for each donor consisted of a single 2.5 ml blood sample. The length of the CDR3 is 14 residues. From germline, CDR1 is KGHDR and CDR2 SFDVKD. The template switching step added UMIs that contained a 6-nucleotide sample barcode. From the 5' RACE reads, TCRdb lists one entry per CDR3 protein and no DNA. The sample data list about 380,000 distinct CDR3 sequences. The sequenced sample was blood. The chain has TRBV24-1 and TRBJ2-4; checking the TCRdb D call of TRBD1 is not possible without DNA. The source is a human donor with ulcerative colitis or Crohn's disease, or a healthy co-twin of an affected twin (not recorded which). The CDR3 protein is CATSDLTRGSIQYF.